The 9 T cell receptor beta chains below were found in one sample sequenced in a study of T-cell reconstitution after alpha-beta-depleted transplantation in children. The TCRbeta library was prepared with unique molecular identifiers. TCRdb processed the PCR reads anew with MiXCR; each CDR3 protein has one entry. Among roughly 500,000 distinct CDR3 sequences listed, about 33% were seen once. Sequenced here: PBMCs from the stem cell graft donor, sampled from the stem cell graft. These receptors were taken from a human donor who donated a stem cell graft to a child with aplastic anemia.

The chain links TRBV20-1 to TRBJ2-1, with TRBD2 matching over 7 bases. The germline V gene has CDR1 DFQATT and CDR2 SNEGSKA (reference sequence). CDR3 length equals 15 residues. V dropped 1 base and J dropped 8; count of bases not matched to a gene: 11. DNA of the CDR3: TGCAGTGCTAGAGTACTCGGGACTATAGGAGATGAGCAGTTCTTC. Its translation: CSARVLGTIGDEQFF.

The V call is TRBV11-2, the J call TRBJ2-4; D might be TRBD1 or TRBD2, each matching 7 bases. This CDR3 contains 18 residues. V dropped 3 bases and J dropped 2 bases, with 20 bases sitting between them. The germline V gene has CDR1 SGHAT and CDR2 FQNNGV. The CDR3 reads CASSFVSSGGGPKNIQYF. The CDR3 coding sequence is TGTGCCAGCAGCTTCGTCTCTTCAGGGGGGGGGCCCAAAAACATTCAGTACTTC.

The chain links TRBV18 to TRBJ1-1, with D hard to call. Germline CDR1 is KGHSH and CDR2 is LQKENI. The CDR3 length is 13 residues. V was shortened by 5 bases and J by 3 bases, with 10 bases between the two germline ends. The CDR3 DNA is TGTGCCAGCTCATGGAAGGAGGACACTGAAGCTTTCTTT. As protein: CASSWKEDTEAFF.

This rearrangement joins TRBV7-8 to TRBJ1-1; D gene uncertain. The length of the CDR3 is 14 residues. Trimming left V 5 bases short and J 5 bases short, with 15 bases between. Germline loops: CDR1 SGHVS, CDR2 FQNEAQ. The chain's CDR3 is CASSLPGSRTEAFF. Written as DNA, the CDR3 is TGTGCCAGCAGCCTGCCGGGGTCGAGGACTGAAGCTTTCTTT. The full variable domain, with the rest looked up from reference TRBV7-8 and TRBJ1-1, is GAGVSQSPRYKVAKRGQDVALRCDPISGHVSLFWYQQALGQGPEFLTYFQNEAQLDKSGLPSDRFFAERPEGSVSTLKIQRTQQEDSAVYLCASSLPGSRTEAFFGQGTRLTVV.

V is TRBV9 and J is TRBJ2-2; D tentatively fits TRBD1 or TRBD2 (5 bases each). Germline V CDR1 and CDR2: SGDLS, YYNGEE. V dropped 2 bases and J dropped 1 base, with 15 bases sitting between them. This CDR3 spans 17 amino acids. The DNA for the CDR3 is TGTGCCAGCAGCGTCCCAAGGGACCGAGAGAACACCGGGGAGCTGTTTTTT. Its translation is CASSVPRDRENTGELFF.

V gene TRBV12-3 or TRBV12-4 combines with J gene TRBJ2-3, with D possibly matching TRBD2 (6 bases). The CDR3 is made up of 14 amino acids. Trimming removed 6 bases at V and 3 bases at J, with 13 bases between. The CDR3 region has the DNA TGTGCCAGCAGGGTCGGGGGACGGACAGATACGCAGTATTTT. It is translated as CASRVGGRTDTQYF.

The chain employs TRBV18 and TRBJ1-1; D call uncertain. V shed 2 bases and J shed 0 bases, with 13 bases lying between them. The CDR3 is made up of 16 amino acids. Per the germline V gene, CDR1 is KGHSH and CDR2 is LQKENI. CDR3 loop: CASSPSRSLMNTEAFF. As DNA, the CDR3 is TGTGCCAGCTCACCAAGTAGAAGCCTCATGAACACTGAAGCTTTCTTT.

Written as DNA, the CDR3 is TGTGCCAGCAGCCCCGTTGAAGGGGGAGGCGATGGCTACACCTTC. This codes for CASSPVEGGGDGYTF. V usage is TRBV7-9 and J usage is TRBJ1-2, with D tentatively TRBD1 (6 bases). V was pared by 5 bases and J by 6 bases, with 19 bases between. Germline V lookup: CDR1 SEHNR, CDR2 FQNEAQ (reference sequence). The CDR3 totals 15 residues.

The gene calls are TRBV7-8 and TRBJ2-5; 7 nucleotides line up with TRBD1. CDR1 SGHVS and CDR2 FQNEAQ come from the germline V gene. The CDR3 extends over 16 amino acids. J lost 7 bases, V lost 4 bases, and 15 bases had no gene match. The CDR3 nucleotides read TGTGCCAGCAGCTCAAAAGACAGGGTACGGGAAGGGACCCAGTACTTC. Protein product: CASSSKDRVREGTQYF. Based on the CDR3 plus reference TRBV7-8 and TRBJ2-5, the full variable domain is GAGVSQSPRYKVAKRGQDVALRCDPISGHVSLFWYQQALGQGPEFLTYFQNEAQLDKSGLPSDRFFAERPEGSVSTLKIQRTQQEDSAVYLCASSSKDRVREGTQYFGPGTRLLVL.